This T cell receptor (beta chain) was sequenced for a study of technical replicates of blood from several donors. This table comes from immunoSEQ multiplex PCR, and its TCRdb copy is limited to in-frame clones, with some not included. The sample records about 14,000 clones, around 86% being singletons. This receptor was obtained from a human donor in good health. The material sequenced was PBMCs.

CDR3: CASSLAGGVTGELFF. The CDR3 nucleotides read TGCGCCAGCAGCTTGGCAGGGGGCGTCACCGGGGAGCTGTTTTTT. V is TRBV5-1 and J is TRBJ2-2; 8 bases agree with TRBD1. This CDR3 region has 15 residues. The germline V gene has CDR1 SGHRS and CDR2 YFSETQ. J lost 4 bases, V lost 0 bases, and 2 bases had no gene match.